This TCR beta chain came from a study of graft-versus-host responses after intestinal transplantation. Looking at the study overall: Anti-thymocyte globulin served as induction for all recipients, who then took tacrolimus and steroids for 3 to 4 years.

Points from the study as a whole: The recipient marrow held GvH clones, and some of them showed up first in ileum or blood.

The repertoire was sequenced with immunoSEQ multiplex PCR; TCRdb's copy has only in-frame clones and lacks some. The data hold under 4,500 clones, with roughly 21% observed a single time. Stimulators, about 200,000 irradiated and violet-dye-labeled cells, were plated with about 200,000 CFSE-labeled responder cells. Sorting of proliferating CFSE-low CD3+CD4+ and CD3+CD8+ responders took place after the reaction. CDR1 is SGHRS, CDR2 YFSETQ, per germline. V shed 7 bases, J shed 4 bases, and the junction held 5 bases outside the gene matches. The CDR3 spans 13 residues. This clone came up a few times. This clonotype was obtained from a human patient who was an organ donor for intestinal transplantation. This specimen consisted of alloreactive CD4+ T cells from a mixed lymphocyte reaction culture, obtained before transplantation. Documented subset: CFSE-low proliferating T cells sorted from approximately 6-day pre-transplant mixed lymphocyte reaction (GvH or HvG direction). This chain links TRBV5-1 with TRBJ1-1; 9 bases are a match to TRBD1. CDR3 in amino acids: CASGRQGGTEAFF. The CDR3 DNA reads TGCGCCAGCGGTAGACAGGGGGGCACTGAAGCTTTCTTT.